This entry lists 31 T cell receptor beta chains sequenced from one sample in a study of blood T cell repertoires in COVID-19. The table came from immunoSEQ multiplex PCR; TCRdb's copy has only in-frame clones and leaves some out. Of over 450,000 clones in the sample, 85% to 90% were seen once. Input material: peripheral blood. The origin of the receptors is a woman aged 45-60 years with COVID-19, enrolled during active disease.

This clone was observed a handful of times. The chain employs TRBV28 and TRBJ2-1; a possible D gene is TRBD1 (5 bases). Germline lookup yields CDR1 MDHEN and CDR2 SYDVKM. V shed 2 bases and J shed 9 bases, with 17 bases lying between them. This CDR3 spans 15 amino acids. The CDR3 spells CASSLRGPSRSEQFF. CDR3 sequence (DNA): TGTGCCAGCAGTTTAAGGGGCCCTTCAAGGAGTGAGCAGTTCTTC.

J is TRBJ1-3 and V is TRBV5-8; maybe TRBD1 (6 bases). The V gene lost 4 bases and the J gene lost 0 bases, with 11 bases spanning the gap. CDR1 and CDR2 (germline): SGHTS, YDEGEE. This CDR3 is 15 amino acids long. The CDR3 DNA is TGTGCCAGCAGCCGTGACAGGAGCTCTGGAAACACCATATATTTT. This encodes CASSRDRSSGNTIYF.

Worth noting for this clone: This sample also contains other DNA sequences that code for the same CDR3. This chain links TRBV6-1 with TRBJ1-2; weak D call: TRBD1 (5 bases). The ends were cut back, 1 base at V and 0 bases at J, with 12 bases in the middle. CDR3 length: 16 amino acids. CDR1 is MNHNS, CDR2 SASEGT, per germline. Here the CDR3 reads CASSEGGGDSNYGYTF. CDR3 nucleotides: TGTGCCAGCAGTGAAGGTGGCGGGGACTCTAACTATGGCTACACCTTC.

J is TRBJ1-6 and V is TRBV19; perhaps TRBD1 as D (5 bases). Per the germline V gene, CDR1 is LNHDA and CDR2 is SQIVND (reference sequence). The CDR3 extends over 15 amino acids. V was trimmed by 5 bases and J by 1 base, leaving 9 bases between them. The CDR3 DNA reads TGTGCCAGTAGTTCGCAGGGTTCCTATAATTCACCCCTCCACTTT. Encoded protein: CASSSQGSYNSPLHF.

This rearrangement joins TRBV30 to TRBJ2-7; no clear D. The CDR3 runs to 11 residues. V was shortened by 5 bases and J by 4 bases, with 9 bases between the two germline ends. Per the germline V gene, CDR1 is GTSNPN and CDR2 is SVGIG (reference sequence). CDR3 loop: CAWEQQYEQYF. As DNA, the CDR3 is TGTGCCTGGGAACAGCAGTACGAGCAGTACTTC.

The CDR3 region is CASSQGRGQGAPSPLHF. In DNA, the CDR3 is TGTGCCAGCAGCCAAGGCCGAGGACAGGGGGCACCTTCACCCCTCCACTTT. The V gene is TRBV9, the J gene TRBJ1-6; 11 bases align to TRBD1. CDR1 and CDR2 from the germline V gene are SGDLS and YYNGEE. The CDR3 covers 17 residues. V shed 4 bases, J shed 9 bases, and the junction held 12 bases outside the gene matches.

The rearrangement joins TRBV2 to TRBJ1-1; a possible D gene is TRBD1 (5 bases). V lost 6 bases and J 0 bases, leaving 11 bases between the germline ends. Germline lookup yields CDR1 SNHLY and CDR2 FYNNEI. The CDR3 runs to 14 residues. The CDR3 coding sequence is TGTGCCAGCAGACCCAGGGTTGTGAACACTGAAGCTTTCTTT. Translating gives CASRPRVVNTEAFF.

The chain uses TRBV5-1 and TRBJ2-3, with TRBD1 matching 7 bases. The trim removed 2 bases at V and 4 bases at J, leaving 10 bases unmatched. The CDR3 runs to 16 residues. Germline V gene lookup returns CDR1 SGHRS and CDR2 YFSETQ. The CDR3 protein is CASSFMEQGYADTQYF. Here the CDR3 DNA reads TGCGCCAGCAGCTTCATGGAACAGGGGTACGCAGATACGCAGTATTTT.

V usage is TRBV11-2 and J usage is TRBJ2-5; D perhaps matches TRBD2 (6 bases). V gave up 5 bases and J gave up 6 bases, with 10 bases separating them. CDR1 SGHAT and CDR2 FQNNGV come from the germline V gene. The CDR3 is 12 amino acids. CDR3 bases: TGTGCCAGCAGCCCGGGACTGCAGACCCAGTACTTC. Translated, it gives CASSPGLQTQYF.

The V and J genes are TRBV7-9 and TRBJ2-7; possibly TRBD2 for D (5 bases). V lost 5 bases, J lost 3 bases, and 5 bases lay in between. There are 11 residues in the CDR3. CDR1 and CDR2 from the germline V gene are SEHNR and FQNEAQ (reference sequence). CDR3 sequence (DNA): TGTGCCAGCAGCGGACTCTACGAGCAGTACTTC. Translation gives CASSGLYEQYF.

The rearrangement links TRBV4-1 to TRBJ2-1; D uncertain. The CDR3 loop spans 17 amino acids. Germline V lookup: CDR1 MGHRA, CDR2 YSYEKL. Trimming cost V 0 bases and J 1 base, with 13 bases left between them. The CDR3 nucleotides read TGCGCCAGCAGCCAAGATTGGGCACCTGGGTCCTACAATGAGCAGTTCTTC. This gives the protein CASSQDWAPGSYNEQFF.

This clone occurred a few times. In DNA, the CDR3 is TGTGCCTGGAGGACAGGGCGGGAGCAGTACTTC. Translated, it gives CAWRTGREQYF. This chain joins TRBV30 and TRBJ2-7; 7 positions match TRBD1. Trimming removed 3 bases from V and 7 bases from J; junction bases left unmatched: 3. The V gene's germline CDR1 is GTSNPN and CDR2 SVGIG (reference sequence). The CDR3 loop spans 11 amino acids.

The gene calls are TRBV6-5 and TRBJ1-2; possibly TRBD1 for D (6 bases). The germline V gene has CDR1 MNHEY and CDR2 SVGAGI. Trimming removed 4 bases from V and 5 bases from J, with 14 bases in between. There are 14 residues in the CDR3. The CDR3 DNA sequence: TGTGCCAGCAGTTCCAGCGACAGGTGGTATGGCTACACCTTC. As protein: CASSSSDRWYGYTF.

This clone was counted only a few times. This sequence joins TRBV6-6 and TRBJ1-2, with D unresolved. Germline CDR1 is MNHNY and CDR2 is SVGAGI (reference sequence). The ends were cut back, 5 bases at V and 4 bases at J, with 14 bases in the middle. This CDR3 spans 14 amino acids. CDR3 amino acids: CASSAIQPSYGYTF. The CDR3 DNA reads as TGTGCCAGCAGTGCGATACAGCCTTCCTATGGCTACACCTTC.

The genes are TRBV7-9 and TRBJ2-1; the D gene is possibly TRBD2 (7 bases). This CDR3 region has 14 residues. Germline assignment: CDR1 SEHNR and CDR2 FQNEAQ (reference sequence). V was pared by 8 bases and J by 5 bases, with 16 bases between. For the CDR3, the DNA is TGTGCCAGCCGGGGGGCAGGGAGCGACAATGAGCAGTTCTTC. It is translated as CASRGAGSDNEQFF.

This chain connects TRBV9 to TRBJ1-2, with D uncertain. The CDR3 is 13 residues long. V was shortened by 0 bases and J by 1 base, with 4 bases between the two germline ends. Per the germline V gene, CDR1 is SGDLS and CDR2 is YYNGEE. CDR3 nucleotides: TGTGCCAGCAGCGTAGCCTATAACTATGGCTACACCTTC. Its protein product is CASSVAYNYGYTF. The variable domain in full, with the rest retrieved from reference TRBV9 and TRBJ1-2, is DSGVTQTPKHLITATGQRVTLRCSPRSGDLSVYWYQQSLDQGLQFLIQYYNGEERAKGNILERFSAQQFPDLHSELNLSSLELGDSALYFCASSVAYNYGYTFGSGTRLTVV.

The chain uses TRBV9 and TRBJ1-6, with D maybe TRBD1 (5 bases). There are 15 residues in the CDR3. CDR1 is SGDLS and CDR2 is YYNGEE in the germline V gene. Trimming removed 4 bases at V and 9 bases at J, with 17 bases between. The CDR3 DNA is TGTGCCAGCAGCCCCCCCGGGGGGGTTAGTTCACCCCTCCACTTT. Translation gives CASSPPGGVSSPLHF.

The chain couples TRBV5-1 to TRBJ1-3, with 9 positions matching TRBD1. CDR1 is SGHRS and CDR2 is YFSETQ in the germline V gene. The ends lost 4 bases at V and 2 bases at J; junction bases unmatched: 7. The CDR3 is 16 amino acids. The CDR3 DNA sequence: TGCGCCAGCAGCGGAACGACAGGGGGGGCTGGAAACACCATATATTTT. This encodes CASSGTTGGAGNTIYF.

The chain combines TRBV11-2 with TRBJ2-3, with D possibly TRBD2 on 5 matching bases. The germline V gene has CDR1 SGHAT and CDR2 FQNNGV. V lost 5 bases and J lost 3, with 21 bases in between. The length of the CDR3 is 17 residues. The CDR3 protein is CASSLTLDWEGTDTQYF. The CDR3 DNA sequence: TGTGCCAGCAGCCTGACCTTGGACTGGGAAGGTACAGATACGCAGTATTTT.

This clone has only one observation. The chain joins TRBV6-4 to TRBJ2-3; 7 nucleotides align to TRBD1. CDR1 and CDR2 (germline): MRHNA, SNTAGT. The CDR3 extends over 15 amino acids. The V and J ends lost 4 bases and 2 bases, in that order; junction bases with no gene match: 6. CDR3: CASSARTGYTDTQYF. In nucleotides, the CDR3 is TGTGCCAGCAGTGCCAGGACAGGCTACACAGATACGCAGTATTTT.

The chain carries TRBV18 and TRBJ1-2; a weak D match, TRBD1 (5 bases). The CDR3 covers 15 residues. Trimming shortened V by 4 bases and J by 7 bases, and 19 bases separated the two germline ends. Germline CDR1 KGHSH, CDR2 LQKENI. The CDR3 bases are TGTGCCAGCTCACAATTACAGGAGGGTATCCCTGGCTACACCTTC. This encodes CASSQLQEGIPGYTF.

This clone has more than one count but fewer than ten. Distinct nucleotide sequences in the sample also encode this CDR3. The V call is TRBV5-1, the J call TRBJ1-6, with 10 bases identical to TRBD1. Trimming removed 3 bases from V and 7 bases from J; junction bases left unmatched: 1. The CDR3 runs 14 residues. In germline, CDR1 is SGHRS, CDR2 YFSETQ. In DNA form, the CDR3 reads TGCGCCAGCAGCTGGACAGGGGGAAATTCACCCCTCCACTTT. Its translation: CASSWTGGNSPLHF. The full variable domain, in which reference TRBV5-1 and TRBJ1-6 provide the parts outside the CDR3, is KAGVTQTPRYLIKTRGQQVTLSCSPISGHRSVSWYQQTPGQGLQFLFEYFSETQRNKGNFPGRFSGRQFSNSRSEMNVSTLELGDSALYLCASSWTGGNSPLHFGNGTRLTVT.

Written as DNA, the CDR3 is TGTGCCTGGAGCGCGGGGGGGGTGCCTAACTATGGCTACACCTTC. Translated, it gives CAWSAGGVPNYGYTF. V and J are TRBV30 and TRBJ1-2; D may be TRBD1 (5 bases). The germline gives CDR1 GTSNPN, CDR2 SVGIG (reference sequence). This CDR3 is 15 amino acids long. Trimming removed 3 bases at V and 0 bases at J, with 14 bases between.

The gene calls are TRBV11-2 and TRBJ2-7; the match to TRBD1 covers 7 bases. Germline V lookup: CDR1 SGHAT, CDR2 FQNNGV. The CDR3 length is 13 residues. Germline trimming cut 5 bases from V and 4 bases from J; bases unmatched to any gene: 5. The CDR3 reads CASSQTGLYEQYF. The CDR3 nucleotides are TGTGCCAGCAGCCAGACAGGGCTATACGAGCAGTACTTC.

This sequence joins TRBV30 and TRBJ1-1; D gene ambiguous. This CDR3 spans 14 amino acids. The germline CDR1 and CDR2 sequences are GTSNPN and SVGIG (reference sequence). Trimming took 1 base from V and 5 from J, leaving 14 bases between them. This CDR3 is CAWSGSLKVTEAFF. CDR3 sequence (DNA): TGTGCCTGGAGTGGGAGCTTGAAGGTGACTGAAGCTTTCTTT. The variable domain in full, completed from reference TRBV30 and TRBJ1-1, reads SQTIHQWPATLVQPVGSPLSLECTVEGTSNPNLYWYRQAAGRGLQLLFYSVGIGQISSEVPQNLSASRPQDRQFILSSKKLLLSDSGFYLCAWSGSLKVTEAFFGQGTRLTVV.

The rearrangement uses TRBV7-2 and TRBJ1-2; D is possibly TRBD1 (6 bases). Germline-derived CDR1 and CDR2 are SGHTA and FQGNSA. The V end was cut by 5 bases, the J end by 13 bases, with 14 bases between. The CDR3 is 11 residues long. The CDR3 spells CASSPRTGFTF. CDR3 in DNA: TGTGCCAGCAGCCCGAGAACAGGGTTCACCTTC.

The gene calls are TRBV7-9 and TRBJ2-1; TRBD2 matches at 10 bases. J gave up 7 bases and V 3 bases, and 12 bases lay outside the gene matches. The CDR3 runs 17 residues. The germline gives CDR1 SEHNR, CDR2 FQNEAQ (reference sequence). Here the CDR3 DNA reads TGTGCCAGCAGCTTTACCAGCGGGGGGGCCTCTTTGAATGAGCAGTTCTTC. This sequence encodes CASSFTSGGASLNEQFF.

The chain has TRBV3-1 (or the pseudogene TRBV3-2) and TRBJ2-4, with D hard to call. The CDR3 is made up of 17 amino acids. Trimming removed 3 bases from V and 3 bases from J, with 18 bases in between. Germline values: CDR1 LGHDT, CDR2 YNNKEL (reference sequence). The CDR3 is CASSHSRSRGGKNIQYF. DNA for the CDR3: TGTGCCAGCAGCCATTCAAGAAGCCGAGGTGGCAAAAACATTCAGTACTTC.

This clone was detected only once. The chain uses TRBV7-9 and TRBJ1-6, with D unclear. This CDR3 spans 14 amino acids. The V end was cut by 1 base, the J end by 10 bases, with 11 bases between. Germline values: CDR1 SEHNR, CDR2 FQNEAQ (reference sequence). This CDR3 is CASSLVLAGSPLHF. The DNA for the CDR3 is TGTGCCAGCAGCTTAGTCTTAGCCGGGTCACCCCTCCACTTT.

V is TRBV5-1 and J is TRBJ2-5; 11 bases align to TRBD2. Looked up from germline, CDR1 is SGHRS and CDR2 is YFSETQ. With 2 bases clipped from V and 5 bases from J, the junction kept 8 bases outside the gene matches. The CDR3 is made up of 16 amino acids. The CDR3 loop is CASSLRLAGGRETQYF. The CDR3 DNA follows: TGCGCCAGCAGCTTACGCCTAGCGGGGGGCCGGGAGACCCAGTACTTC.

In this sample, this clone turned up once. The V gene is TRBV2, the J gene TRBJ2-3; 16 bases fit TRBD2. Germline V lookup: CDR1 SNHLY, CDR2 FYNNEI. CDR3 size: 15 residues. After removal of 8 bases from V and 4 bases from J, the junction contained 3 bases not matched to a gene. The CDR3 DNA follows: TGTGCCAGCCGAGGGACTAGCGGGGGGGCAGATACGCAGTATTTT. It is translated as CASRGTSGGADTQYF.